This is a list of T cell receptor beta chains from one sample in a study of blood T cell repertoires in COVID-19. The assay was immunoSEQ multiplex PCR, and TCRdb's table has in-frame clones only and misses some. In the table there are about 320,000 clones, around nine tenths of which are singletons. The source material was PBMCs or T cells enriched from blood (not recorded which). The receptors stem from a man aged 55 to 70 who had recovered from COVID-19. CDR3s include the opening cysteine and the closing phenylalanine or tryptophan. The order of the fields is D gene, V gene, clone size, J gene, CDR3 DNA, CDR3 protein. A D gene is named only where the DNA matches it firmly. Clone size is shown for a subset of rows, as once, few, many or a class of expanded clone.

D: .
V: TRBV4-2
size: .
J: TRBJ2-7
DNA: TGTGCCAGCAGCCCCTCCTTGTACGGGAAACACTACGAGCAGTACTTC
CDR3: CASSPSLYGKHYEQYF

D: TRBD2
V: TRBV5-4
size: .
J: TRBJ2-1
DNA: TGTGCCAGCAGCTTGTCCACTAGCGGCCTATACAATGAGCAGTTCTTC
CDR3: CASSLSTSGLYNEQFF

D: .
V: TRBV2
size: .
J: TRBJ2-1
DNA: TGTGCCAGCAGCGACGGGAACTCCTACAATGAGCAGTTCTTC
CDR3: CASSDGNSYNEQFF

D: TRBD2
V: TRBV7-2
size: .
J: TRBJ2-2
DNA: TGTGCCAGCAGCTTGGATCGGGGGGACACCGGGGAGCTGTTTTTT
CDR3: CASSLDRGDTGELFF

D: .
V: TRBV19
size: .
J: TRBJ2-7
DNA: TGTGCCAGTAGTATAGATCACGGCGGCTCCTACGAGCAGTACTTC
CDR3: CASSIDHGGSYEQYF

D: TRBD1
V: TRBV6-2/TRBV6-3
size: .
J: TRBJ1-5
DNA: TGTGCCAGCAGTACCCCTCTCGGGACAGGTAGCAATCAGCCCCAGCATTTT
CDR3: CASSTPLGTGSNQPQHF

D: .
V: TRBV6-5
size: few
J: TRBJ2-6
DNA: TGTGCCAGCAGTTACGAAGGGACATCTGGGGCCAACGTCCTGACTTTC
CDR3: CASSYEGTSGANVLTF

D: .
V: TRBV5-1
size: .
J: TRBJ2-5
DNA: TGCGCCAGCAGCTTGGAACTAGGCCGAGAGACCCAGTACTTC
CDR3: CASSLELGRETQYF

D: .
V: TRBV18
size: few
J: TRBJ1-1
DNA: TGTGCCAGCTCACCGGACATGAACACTGAAGCTTTCTTT
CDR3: CASSPDMNTEAFF

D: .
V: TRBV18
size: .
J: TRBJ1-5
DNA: TGTGCCAGCTCGTCTCAGTGGGGTAGCGATCAGCCCCAGCATTTT
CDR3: CASSSQWGSDQPQHF

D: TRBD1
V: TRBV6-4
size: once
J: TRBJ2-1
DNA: TGTGCCAGCAGTGACCGGGACAGGGCCTACAATGAGCAGTTCTTC
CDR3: CASSDRDRAYNEQFF

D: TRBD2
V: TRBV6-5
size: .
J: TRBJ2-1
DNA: TGTGCCAGCAGACGGACTAGCGAAGGGGGAAGGTTCTTC
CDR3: CASRRTSEGGRFF

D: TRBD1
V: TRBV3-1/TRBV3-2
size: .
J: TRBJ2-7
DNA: TGTGCCAGCAGCCAAGTCGGACAGGTCCTCGCCGAGCAGTACTTC
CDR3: CASSQVGQVLAEQYF

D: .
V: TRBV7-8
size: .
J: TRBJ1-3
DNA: TGTGCCAGCAGCCCCGGTGGAAACACCATATATTTT
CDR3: CASSPGGNTIYF

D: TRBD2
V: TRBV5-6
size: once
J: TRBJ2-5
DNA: TGTGCCAGCAGCCCACCGGGACTAGCGGGAGGAGTGTTAGAGACCCAGTACTTC
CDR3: CASSPPGLAGGVLETQYF

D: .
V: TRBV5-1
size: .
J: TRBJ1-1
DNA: TGCGCCAGCAGCTTGTCTGAGGGGGCTGAAGCTTTCTTT
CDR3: CASSLSEGAEAFF

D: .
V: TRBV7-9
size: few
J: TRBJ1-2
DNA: TGTGCCAGCAGCTCCACTAACTATGGCTACACCTTC
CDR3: CASSSTNYGYTF

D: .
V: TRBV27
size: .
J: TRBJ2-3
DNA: TGTGCCAGCACCAAGGAGGCAGGAAGCACAGATACGCAGTATTTT
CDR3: CASTKEAGSTDTQYF

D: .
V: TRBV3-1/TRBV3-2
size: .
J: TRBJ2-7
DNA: TGTGCCAGCAGCCTTCTAGCCTCCTACGAGCAGTACTTC
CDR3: CASSLLASYEQYF

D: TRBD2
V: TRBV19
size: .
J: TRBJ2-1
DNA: TGTGCCAGTAGTGCGTTGACTAGCGGGAGTGCGATTGAGCAGTTCTTC
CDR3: CASSALTSGSAIEQFF

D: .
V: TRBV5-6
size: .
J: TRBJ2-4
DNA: TGTGCCAGCAGCTACGGACAGATACTAGCCAAAAACATTCAGTACTTC
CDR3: CASSYGQILAKNIQYF

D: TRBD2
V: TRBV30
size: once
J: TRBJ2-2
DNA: TGTGCCTGGACCTACGGACTAGCGGGCACCGGGGAGCTGTTTTTT
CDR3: CAWTYGLAGTGELFF

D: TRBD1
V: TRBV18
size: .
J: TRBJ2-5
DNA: TGTGCCAGCGAAGGGACAGCCCAAGAGACCCAGTACTTC
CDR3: CASEGTAQETQYF